The entry below describes one TCR beta chain. The entry originates in a study of blood T cell repertoires in COVID-19. On the study more broadly: Samples taken during acute and convalescent COVID-19 were collected in the United States, Italy and Spain. The cDNA or gDNA used as material had been derived from T cells, B-cell-depleted T cells, or PBMCs.

In the original workflow: Reference gene primer amplification gave estimated nucleated cell counts. Some clones are missing from TCRdb's copy, which holds only in-frame ones; the method was immunoSEQ multiplex PCR. V and J calls plus clone size are reproduced from that table; the DNA served to infer D and trimming. Among 110,000 or so clones listed, 70% to 90% were seen once. The V gene lost 3 bases and the J gene lost 8 bases, with 7 bases spanning the gap. The CDR3 has 12 residues. The rearrangement links TRBV12-3 or TRBV12-4 to TRBJ1-4; D gene ambiguous. This sequence originates from a man aged 35 to 55 with acute or convalescent COVID-19. Specimen: peripheral blood. CDR3 coding DNA: TGTGCCAGCAGTTTCGGCGGGGAAAAACTGTTTTTT. Translating it yields CASSFGGEKLFF.